Each of the 24 T cell receptor beta chains below was sequenced from the same sample in a study of cytomegalovirus exposure and HLA in healthy donors. PCR used 60 Vbeta primers and 13 Jbeta primers. Assay used: immunoSEQ multiplex PCR; TCRdb lists only in-frame clones, some missing. The sample shows approximately 170,000 clones, approximately 88% of them seen only once. The source material was PBMCs. These receptors were collected from a boy younger than 10 in good health and CMV-seronegative.

The chain employs TRBV18 and TRBJ1-2; TRBD1 matches 8 bases. The V gene's germline CDR1 is KGHSH and CDR2 LQKENI. The CDR3 covers 12 residues. V shed 4 bases and J 8 bases; nucleotides not matched to a gene: 3. The CDR3 protein is CASSQDREGYTF. CDR3 DNA: TGTGCCAGCTCACAGGACAGGGAGGGCTACACCTTC.

This clone was recorded only once. The chain is built from TRBV4-2 and TRBJ2-3; the match to TRBD2 covers 13 bases. CDR1 is LGHNA, CDR2 YNFKEQ, per germline. CDR3 size: 16 residues. Trimming took 5 bases from V and 3 from J; bases not matched to a gene: 5. CDR3 in amino acids: CASSGGGLAGTDTQYF. The CDR3 DNA reads as TGTGCCAGCAGCGGAGGGGGACTAGCGGGAACAGATACGCAGTATTTT.

V gene TRBV30 combines with J gene TRBJ1-3, with no clear D. Trimming stripped 0 bases from V and 0 bases from J, with 3 bases between. The CDR3 has 13 amino acids. Germline V gives CDR1 GTSNPN, CDR2 SVGIG (reference sequence). DNA for the CDR3: TGTGCCTGGAGTGTGGCCTCTGGAAACACCATATATTTT. This codes for CAWSVASGNTIYF.

Concerning this clone itself: An end of the junction does not agree with germline; a read error may underlie this. The rearrangement uses TRBV18 and TRBJ2-7, with D perhaps TRBD2 (5 bases). The CDR3 loop spans 15 amino acids. Germline CDR1 KGHSH, CDR2 LQKENI. The chain's CDR3 is CASSPLESDSYEQYF. The CDR3 DNA reads as TGTGCCAGCTCGCCACTAGAATCCGACTCCTACGAGCAGTACTTC.

The rearrangement links TRBV7-6 to TRBJ2-7; D not resolved. The CDR3 sequence is 13 residues long. CDR1 is SGHVS, CDR2 FNYEAQ, per germline. V dropped 3 bases and J dropped 4 bases, with 10 bases sitting between them. The CDR3, as DNA: TGTGCCAGCAGCTTGGGTTCGGGTTACGAGCAGTACTTC. This translates into CASSLGSGYEQYF.

This chain uses TRBV4-1 with TRBJ1-2; possible D gene TRBD1, 6 bases. In germline, CDR1 is MGHRA, CDR2 YSYEKL. Trimming shortened V by 2 bases and J by 1 base, and 11 bases separated the two germline ends. The CDR3 has 15 amino acids. In DNA form, the CDR3 reads TGCGCCAGCAGCCAACGTACAGGGTTTAACTATGGCTACACCTTC. It translates to CASSQRTGFNYGYTF.

The chain links TRBV4-3 to TRBJ1-4, with 7 bases fitting TRBD1. Looked up from germline, CDR1 is LGHNA and CDR2 is YSLEER. V dropped 0 bases and J dropped 4; count of bases not matched to a gene: 8. This CDR3 region has 17 residues. The CDR3: CASSQDREGALNEKLFF. The CDR3 nucleotides are TGCGCCAGCAGCCAAGACCGGGAGGGGGCCCTTAATGAAAAACTGTTTTTT.

V and J are TRBV11-2 and TRBJ2-7, with D possibly TRBD1 on 5 matching bases. The CDR3 extends over 14 amino acids. From germline, CDR1 is SGHAT and CDR2 FQNNGV. V was pared by 2 bases and J by 3 bases, with 11 bases between. The chain's CDR3 is CASSLSKGVYEQYF. In nucleotides, the CDR3 is TGTGCCAGCAGCTTATCCAAAGGGGTCTACGAGCAGTACTTC.

The chain employs TRBV2 and TRBJ1-4, with 9 bases identical to TRBD1. Germline trimming cut 5 bases from V and 7 bases from J; bases unmatched to any gene: 8. Per the germline V gene, CDR1 is SNHLY and CDR2 is FYNNEI. CDR3 length equals 15 residues. CDR3 nucleotide sequence: TGTGCCAGCAGTACCGACAGGGGGAGGGTTGAAAAACTGTTTTTT. It codes for CASSTDRGRVEKLFF.

This chain links TRBV7-2 with TRBJ1-2, with D tentatively TRBD1 (6 bases). The CDR3 extends over 14 amino acids. Germline V gives CDR1 SGHTA, CDR2 FQGNSA. V lost 1 base and J lost 6, with 12 bases in between. The CDR3, as DNA: TGTGCCAGCAGCTTAGACAGGGTGGGGAATGGCTACACCTTC. Protein sequence: CASSLDRVGNGYTF. Combining the CDR3 with reference TRBV7-2 and TRBJ1-2 gives the whole variable domain GAGVSQSPSNKVTEKGKDVELRCDPISGHTALYWYRQSLGQGLEFLIYFQGNSAPDKSGLPSDRFSAERTGGSVSTLTIQRTQQEDSAVYLCASSLDRVGNGYTFGSGTRLTVV.

The chain carries TRBV28 and TRBJ2-7; D is perhaps TRBD2 (5 bases). There are 13 residues in the CDR3. The V gene lost 4 bases and the J gene lost 5 bases, with 12 bases spanning the gap. CDR1 and CDR2 from the germline V gene are MDHEN and SYDVKM. This CDR3 reads CASSSSLGNEQYF. The DNA for the CDR3 is TGTGCCAGCAGTTCGTCCCTCGGGAACGAGCAGTACTTC.

This clone occurred once. The chain couples TRBV5-1 to TRBJ1-1; perhaps TRBD1 as D (6 bases). This CDR3 comprises 13 residues. In germline, CDR1 is SGHRS, CDR2 YFSETQ. Trimming stripped 4 bases from V and 1 base from J, with 8 bases between. The CDR3 region has the DNA TGCGCCAGCAGCCCGGGACAGAACACTGAAGCTTTCTTT. Its translation is CASSPGQNTEAFF.

The chain uses TRBV5-5 and TRBJ2-1; 7 bases map to TRBD2. With 2 bases clipped from V and 9 bases from J, the junction kept 11 bases outside the gene matches. Germline V gene lookup returns CDR1 SGHKS and CDR2 YYEKEE (reference sequence). This CDR3 is built from 15 residues. CDR3 DNA sequence: TGTGCCAGCAGCTTCCGGGGGGAGGGCCGGGGTGAGCAGTTCTTC. Residues: CASSFRGEGRGEQFF.

This sequence joins TRBV6-6 and TRBJ1-6; 7 nucleotides align to TRBD1. This CDR3 is 16 amino acids long. Germline trimming cut 7 bases from V and 9 bases from J; bases unmatched to any gene: 15. The germline V gene has CDR1 MNHNY and CDR2 SVGAGI (reference sequence). The CDR3 nucleotides are TGTGCCAGCAACTCACCTAAGGGGCAGGGGGTTTCACCCCTCCACTTT. Translating it yields CASNSPKGQGVSPLHF.

The chain links TRBV9 to TRBJ2-2, with D unresolved. This CDR3 contains 16 residues. The V end lost 4 bases, the J end lost 6 bases, and 19 bases lay between the germline ends. Germline CDR1 SGDLS, CDR2 YYNGEE. This chain's CDR3 is CASSPGPAGSAGELFF. CDR3 nucleotide sequence: TGTGCCAGCAGCCCAGGCCCAGCAGGATCGGCCGGGGAGCTGTTTTTT.

V gene TRBV2 combines with J gene TRBJ2-7, with D maybe TRBD1 (6 bases). Trimming removed 8 bases from V and 0 bases from J, with 11 bases in between. The CDR3 covers 13 residues. CDR1 and CDR2 from the germline V gene are SNHLY and FYNNEI. The CDR3 coding sequence is TGTGCCAGCCAGGACAGCTACTCCTACGAGCAGTACTTC. It yields the protein CASQDSYSYEQYF.

The rearrangement uses TRBV5-1 and TRBJ1-5, with TRBD1 identical over 9 bases. This CDR3 is built from 15 residues. Trimming at V came to 7 bases and at J to 4 bases, leaving 9 bases not matched to a gene. CDR1 is SGHRS, CDR2 YFSETQ, per germline. The DNA of the CDR3 is TGCGCCAGCTCACCGGGACAGGGTTGGAATCAGCCCCAGCATTTT. Its protein product is CASSPGQGWNQPQHF.

The DNA for the CDR3 is TGTGCCATCAGTAAAGCCGGGACACGGAACACCGGGGAGCTGTTTTTT. It encodes CAISKAGTRNTGELFF. The chain links TRBV10-3 to TRBJ2-2, with a tentative D call TRBD1 (6 bases). The CDR3 covers 16 residues. From germline, CDR1 is ENHRY and CDR2 SYGVKD. The V and J ends lost 5 bases and 1 base respectively, with 14 bases between them.

The V gene is TRBV6-5, the J gene TRBJ2-7, with a weak D call TRBD1 (6 bases). Looked up from germline, CDR1 is MNHEY and CDR2 is SVGAGI. CDR3 size: 14 residues. Trimming took 2 bases from V and 7 from J, leaving 15 bases between them. The chain's CDR3 is CASSYGGHPREQYF. Written as DNA, the CDR3 is TGTGCCAGCAGTTACGGGGGACACCCTAGGGAGCAGTACTTC.

V gene TRBV9 combines with J gene TRBJ1-3, with D unclear. Deletions cut 2 bases from V and 0 bases from J, with 12 bases between. Looked up from germline, CDR1 is SGDLS and CDR2 is YYNGEE. This CDR3 is 16 amino acids long. CDR3 sequence: CASSVKAVSSGNTIYF. In DNA form, the CDR3 reads TGTGCCAGCAGCGTTAAAGCGGTTAGCTCTGGAAACACCATATATTTT.

The chain joins TRBV30 to TRBJ2-5, with D unresolved. In germline, CDR1 is GTSNPN, CDR2 SVGIG (reference sequence). Trimming shortened V by 0 bases and J by 0 bases, and 5 bases separated the two germline ends. The CDR3 runs 13 residues. CDR3 region: CAWSVQYQETQYF. The CDR3 DNA is TGTGCCTGGAGTGTACAATACCAAGAGACCCAGTACTTC. Full variable domain (outside the CDR3, taken from reference TRBV30 and TRBJ2-5): SQTIHQWPATLVQPVGSPLSLECTVEGTSNPNLYWYRQAAGRGLQLLFYSVGIGQISSEVPQNLSASRPQDRQFILSSKKLLLSDSGFYLCAWSVQYQETQYFGPGTRLLVL.

V gene TRBV7-9 combines with J gene TRBJ1-2; 7 bases are shared with TRBD1. Germline V gene data show CDR1 as SEHNR and CDR2 as FQNEAQ (reference sequence). Losses at the gene ends were 5 bases for V and 8 bases for J; bases not matched to a gene: 8. The CDR3 totals 13 residues. The CDR3 sequence: CASSAAGTAGYTF. Written as DNA, the CDR3 is TGTGCCAGCAGCGCAGCCGGGACAGCCGGCTACACCTTC.

The gene calls are TRBV19 and TRBJ1-5, with TRBD1 as a possible D gene (5 bases). V was trimmed by 5 bases and J by 6 bases, leaving 20 bases between them. CDR3 length: 16 amino acids. Germline V lookup: CDR1 LNHDA, CDR2 SQIVND (reference sequence). The DNA of the CDR3 is TGTGCCAGTAGTGATATTGGGGGGTTTGTTGCTCAGCCCCAGCATTTT. This gives the protein CASSDIGGFVAQPQHF.

The gene calls are TRBV19 and TRBJ1-5; no firm D call. V was pared by 7 bases and J by 3 bases, with 13 bases between. The CDR3 has 14 residues. The germline CDR1 and CDR2 sequences are LNHDA and SQIVND (reference sequence). The CDR3 here is CASTGRGNNQPQHF. The CDR3 coding sequence is TGTGCCAGTACCGGTCGGGGAAACAATCAGCCCCAGCATTTT.